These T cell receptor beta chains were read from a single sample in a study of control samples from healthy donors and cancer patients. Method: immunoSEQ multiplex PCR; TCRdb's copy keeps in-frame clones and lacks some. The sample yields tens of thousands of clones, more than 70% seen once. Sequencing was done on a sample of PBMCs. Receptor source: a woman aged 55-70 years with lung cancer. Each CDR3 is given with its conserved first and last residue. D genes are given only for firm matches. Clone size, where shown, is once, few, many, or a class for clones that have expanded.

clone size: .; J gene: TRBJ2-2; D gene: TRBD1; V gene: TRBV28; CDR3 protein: CASSRDRENTGELFF; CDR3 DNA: TGTGCCAGCAGCCGGGACAGGGAGAACACCGGGGAGCTGTTTTTT
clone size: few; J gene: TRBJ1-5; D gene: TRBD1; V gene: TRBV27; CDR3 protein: CASRRTGGSQPQHF; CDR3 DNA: TGTGCCAGCAGGAGGACAGGGGGCAGTCAGCCCCAGCATTTT
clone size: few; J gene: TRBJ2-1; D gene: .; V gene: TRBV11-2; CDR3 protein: CASSLSPPAGTRNEQFF; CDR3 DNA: TGTGCCAGCAGCTTATCGCCGCCCGCAGGGACGCGGAATGAGCAGTTCTTC
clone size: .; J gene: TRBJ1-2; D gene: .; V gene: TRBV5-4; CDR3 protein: CASSLDGGSYGYTF; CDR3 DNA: TGTGCCAGCAGCTTGGACGGGGGAAGCTATGGCTACACCTTC
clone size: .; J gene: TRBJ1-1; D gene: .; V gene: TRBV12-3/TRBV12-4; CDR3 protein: CASSLLWAAEAFF; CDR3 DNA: TGTGCCAGCAGTTTACTCTGGGCGGCTGAAGCTTTCTTT
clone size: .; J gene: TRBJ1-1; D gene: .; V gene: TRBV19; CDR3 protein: CASSIGGPTNAFF; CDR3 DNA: TGTGCCAGTAGTATAGGAGGACCCACAAACGCTTTCTTT
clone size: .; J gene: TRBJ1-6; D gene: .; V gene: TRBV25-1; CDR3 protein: CASSRENYNSPLHF; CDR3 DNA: TGTGCCAGCAGCCGGGAGAACTATAATTCACCCCTCCACTTT
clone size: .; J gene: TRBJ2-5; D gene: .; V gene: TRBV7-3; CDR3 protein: CASSLAWQETQYF; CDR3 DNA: TGTGCCAGCAGCTTAGCCTGGCAAGAGACCCAGTACTTC
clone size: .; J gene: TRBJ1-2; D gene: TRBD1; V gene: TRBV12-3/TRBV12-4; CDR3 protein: CASSRDRGYGYTF; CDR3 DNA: TGTGCCAGCAGCCGGGACAGGGGATATGGCTACACCTTC
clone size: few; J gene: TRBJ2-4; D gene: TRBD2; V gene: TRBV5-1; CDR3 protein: CASSPRTSWNLAKNIQYF; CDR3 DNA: TGCGCCAGCAGCCCTCGGACTAGCTGGAATCTAGCCAAAAACATTCAGTACTTC
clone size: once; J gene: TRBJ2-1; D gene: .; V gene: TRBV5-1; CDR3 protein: CASSLEHSGYNEQFF; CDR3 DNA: TGCGCCAGCAGCTTGGAACACAGCGGATACAATGAGCAGTTCTTC
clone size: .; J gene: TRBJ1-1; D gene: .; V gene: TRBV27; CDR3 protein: CASTRRGLQMTNTEAFF; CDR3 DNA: TGTGCCAGCACCCGCAGGGGCCTCCAGATGACGAACACTGAAGCTTTCTTT
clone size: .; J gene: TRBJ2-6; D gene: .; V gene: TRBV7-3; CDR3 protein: CASSLSRDSGANVLTF; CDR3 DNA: TGTGCCAGCAGCTTATCTCGGGACTCTGGGGCCAACGTCCTGACTTTC
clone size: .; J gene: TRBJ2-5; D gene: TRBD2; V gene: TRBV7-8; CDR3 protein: CASSARRLAGLQETQYF; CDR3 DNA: TGTGCCAGCAGCGCCCGACGGCTAGCGGGTCTCCAAGAGACCCAGTACTTC
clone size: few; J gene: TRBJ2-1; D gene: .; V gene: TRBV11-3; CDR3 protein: CASSLDRGYGQFF; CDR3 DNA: TGTGCCAGCAGCTTAGATAGGGGGTATGGGCAGTTCTTC
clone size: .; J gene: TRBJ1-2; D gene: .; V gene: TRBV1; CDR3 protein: CTSSRRANYGYTF; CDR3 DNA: TGCACCAGCAGTCGCCGGGCTAACTATGGCTACACCTTC
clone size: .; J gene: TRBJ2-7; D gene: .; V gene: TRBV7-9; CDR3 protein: CAVAYSYEQYF; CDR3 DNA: TGTGCCGTAGCGTATTCCTACGAGCAGTACTTC
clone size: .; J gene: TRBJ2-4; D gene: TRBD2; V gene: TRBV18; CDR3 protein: CASSPIGTSAPTGKNIQYF; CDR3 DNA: TGTGCCAGCTCACCAATTGGGACTAGCGCCCCGACGGGCAAAAACATTCAGTACTTC
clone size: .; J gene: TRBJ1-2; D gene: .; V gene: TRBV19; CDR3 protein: CASSRNYGYTF; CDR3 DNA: TGTGCCAGTAGTAGGAACTATGGCTACACCTTC
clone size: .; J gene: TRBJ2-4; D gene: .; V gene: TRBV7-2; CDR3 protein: CASSWTQNIQYF; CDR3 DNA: TGTGCCAGCAGCTGGACACAAAACATTCAGTACTTC
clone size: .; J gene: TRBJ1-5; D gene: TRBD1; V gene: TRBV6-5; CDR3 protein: CVTGTGVRNQPQHF; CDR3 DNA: TGTGTGACCGGGACAGGCGTGCGCAATCAGCCCCAGCATTTT
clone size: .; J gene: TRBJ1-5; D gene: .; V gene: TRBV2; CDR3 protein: CASSEWGTNQPQHF; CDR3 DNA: TGTGCCAGCAGTGAGTGGGGGACTAATCAGCCCCAGCATTTT
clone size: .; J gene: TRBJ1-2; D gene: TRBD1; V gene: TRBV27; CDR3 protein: CASSKTSTGGAFGYTF; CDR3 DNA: TGTGCCAGCAGCAAAACTTCGACAGGGGGCGCCTTTGGCTACACCTTC
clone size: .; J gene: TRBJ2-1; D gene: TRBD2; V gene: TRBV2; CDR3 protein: CASNLRTSGFNEQFF; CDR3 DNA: TGTGCCAGCAATCTCCGGACTAGCGGTTTTAATGAGCAGTTCTTC
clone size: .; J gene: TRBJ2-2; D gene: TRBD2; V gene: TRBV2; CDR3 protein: CASEGAGGLPTGELFF; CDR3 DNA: TGTGCCAGCGAGGGCGCGGGAGGGCTTCCCACCGGGGAGCTGTTTTTT
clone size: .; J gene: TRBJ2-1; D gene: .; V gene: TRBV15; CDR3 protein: CATSRDGATSRINNEQFF; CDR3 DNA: TGTGCCACCAGCAGAGATGGGGCAACCTCTAGGATAAACAATGAGCAGTTCTTC
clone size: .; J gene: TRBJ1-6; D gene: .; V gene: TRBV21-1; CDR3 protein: CASRTGFHYNSPLHF; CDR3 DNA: TGTGCCAGCAGGACAGGGTTTCACTATAATTCACCCCTCCACTTT
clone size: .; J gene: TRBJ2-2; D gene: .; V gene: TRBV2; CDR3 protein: CASSETRGNTGELFF; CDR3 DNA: TGTGCCAGCAGTGAAACCAGGGGAAACACCGGGGAGCTGTTTTTT
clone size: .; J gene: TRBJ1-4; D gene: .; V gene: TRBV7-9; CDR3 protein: CASSFPLGEKLFF; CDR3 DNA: TGTGCCAGCAGCTTTCCCCTTGGGGAAAAACTGTTTTTT
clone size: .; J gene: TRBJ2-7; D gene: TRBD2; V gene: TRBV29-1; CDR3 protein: CSVVELAGEEQYF; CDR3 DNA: TGCAGCGTTGTGGAACTAGCGGGAGAGGAGCAGTACTTC
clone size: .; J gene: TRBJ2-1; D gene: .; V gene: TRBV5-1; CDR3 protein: CASSLPYREREQFF; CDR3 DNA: TGCGCCAGCAGCTTGCCTTATAGGGAACGTGAGCAGTTCTTC
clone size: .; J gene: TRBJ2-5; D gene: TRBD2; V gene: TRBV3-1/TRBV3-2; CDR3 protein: CASSRQRGGPETQYF; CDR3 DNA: TGTGCCAGCAGCCGCCAGCGGGGGGGCCCAGAGACCCAGTACTTC
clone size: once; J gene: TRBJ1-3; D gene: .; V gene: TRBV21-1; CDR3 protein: CASSGGESVGNTIYF; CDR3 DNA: TGTGCCAGCAGCGGAGGCGAGAGCGTTGGAAACACCATATATTTT
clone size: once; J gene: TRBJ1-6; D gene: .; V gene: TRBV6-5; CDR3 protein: CASSYDAAGRNSPLHF; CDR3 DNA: TGTGCCAGCAGTTACGATGCCGCGGGGAGGAATTCACCCCTCCACTTT
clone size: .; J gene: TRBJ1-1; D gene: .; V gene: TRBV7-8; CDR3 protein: CASSWTRGSNTEAFF; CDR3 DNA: TGTGCCAGCAGCTGGACGAGGGGCAGTAACACTGAAGCTTTCTTT
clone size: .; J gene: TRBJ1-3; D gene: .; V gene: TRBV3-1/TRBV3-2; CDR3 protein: CASSQELRTYGNTIYF; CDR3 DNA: TGTGCCAGCAGCCAAGAGTTGAGAACTTACGGAAACACCATATATTTT
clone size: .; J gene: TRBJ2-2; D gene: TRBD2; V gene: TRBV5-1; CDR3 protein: CANSFLAGDTGELFF; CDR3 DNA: TGCGCCAACAGCTTTCTAGCGGGGGACACCGGGGAGCTGTTTTTT
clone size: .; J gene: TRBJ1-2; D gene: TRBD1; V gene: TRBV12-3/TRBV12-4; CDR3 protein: CASTQGGNYGYTF; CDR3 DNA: TGTGCCAGCACCCAGGGGGGAAACTATGGCTACACCTTC
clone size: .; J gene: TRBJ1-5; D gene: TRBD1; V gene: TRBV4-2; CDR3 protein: CASSQFTGDGNQPQHF; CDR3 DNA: TGTGCCAGCAGCCAGTTTACAGGGGATGGCAATCAGCCCCAGCATTTT
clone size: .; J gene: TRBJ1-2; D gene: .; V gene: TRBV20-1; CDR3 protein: CSASLALGYTF; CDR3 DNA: TGCAGTGCTAGTTTGGCCCTTGGCTACACCTTC
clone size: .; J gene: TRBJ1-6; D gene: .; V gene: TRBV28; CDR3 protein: CASSLWGALPGNSPLHF; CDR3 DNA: TGTGCCAGCAGTTTATGGGGGGCCTTACCTGGGAATTCACCCCTCCACTTT
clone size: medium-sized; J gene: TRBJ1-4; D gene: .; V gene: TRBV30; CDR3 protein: CAWRPRGGGEKLFF; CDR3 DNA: TGTGCCTGGAGACCTCGCGGGGGCGGTGAAAAACTGTTTTTT
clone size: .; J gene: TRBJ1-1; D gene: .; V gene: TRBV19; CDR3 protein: CASSLTVPTEAFF; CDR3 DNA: TGTGCCAGTAGTCTAACAGTGCCCACTGAAGCTTTCTTT
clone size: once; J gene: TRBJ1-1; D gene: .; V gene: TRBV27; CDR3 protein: CASSSRDRFTEAFF; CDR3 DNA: TGTGCCAGCAGTTCCCGGGACCGGTTCACTGAAGCTTTCTTT
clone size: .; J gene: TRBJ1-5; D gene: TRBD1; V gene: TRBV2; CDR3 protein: CASSAQQGKVGKPQHF; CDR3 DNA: TGTGCCAGCAGTGCCCAACAGGGGAAGGTTGGTAAGCCCCAGCATTTT
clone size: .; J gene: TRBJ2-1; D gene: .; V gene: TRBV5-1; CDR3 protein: CASSLEGLNEQFF; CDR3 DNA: TGCGCCAGCAGCTTGGAGGGGCTCAATGAGCAGTTCTTC
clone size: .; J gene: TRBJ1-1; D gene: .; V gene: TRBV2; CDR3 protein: CASSTTESRTEAFF; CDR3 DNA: TGTGCCAGCAGTACCACGGAGTCAAGGACTGAAGCTTTCTTT
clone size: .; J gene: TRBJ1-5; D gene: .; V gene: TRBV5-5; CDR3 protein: CASSLDRVPQPQHF; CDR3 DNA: TGTGCCAGCAGCTTGGACAGGGTTCCTCAGCCCCAGCATTTT
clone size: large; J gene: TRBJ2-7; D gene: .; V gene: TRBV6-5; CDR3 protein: CAIGSGRLSYEQYF; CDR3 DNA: TGTGCCATTGGATCTGGGCGACTTTCCTACGAGCAGTACTTC
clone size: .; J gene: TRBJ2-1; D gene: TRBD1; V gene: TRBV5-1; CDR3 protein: CASIEQGMSGGEQFF; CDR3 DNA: TGCGCCAGCATCGAACAGGGGATGAGCGGCGGTGAGCAGTTCTTC
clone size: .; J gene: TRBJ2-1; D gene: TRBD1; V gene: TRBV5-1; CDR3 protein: CASSLGQGADEQFF; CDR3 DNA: TGCGCCAGCAGCTTGGGACAGGGGGCCGATGAGCAGTTCTTC
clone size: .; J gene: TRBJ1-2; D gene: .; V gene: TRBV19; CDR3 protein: CASSKGLSNYGYTF; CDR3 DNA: TGTGCCAGTAGTAAGGGCCTATCTAACTATGGCTACACCTTC
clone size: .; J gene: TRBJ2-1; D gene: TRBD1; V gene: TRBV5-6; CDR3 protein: CASSFRRDRVNEQFF; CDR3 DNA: TGTGCCAGCAGCTTCCGGCGGGACAGGGTCAATGAGCAGTTCTTC
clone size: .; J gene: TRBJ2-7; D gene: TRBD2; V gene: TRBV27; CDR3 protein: CASSRWTSGQSSYEQYF; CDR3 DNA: TGTGCCAGCAGTCGGTGGACTAGCGGGCAGAGCTCCTACGAGCAGTACTTC
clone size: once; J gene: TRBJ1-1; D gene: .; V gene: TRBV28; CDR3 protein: CASPPDSGMNTEAFF; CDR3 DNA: TGTGCCAGCCCTCCGGACAGCGGAATGAACACTGAAGCTTTCTTT